This T cell receptor (beta chain) was captured in a study of blood T cell repertoires in COVID-19. The CDR3 consists of 15 residues. Between the trimmed V and J ends, which lost 5 bases and 2 bases, there was a span of 13 bases. Germline V CDR1 and CDR2: MNHNS, SASEGT. Profiled with immunoSEQ multiplex PCR; TCRdb holds only in-frame clones, not every one. The data contain about 250,000 clones, approximately 88% of them seen just once; the ten biggest clones take up 6% to 6.5%. This TCR was sampled from a woman aged 25 to 39 with COVID-19, enrolled during active disease. The rearrangement uses TRBV6-1 and TRBJ1-3; possible D gene TRBD1, 6 bases. Material: peripheral blood. As DNA, the CDR3 is TGTGCCAGCAGTCCGGGACACAGCGCTGGAAACACCATATATTTT. Its protein product is CASSPGHSAGNTIYF.